These T cell receptor beta chains were read from a single sample in a study of a mutant IDH1 vaccine in newly diagnosed glioma. Assay: immunoSEQ multiplex PCR; the TCRdb copy retains only in-frame clones and omits some. The table includes 25,000 to 40,000 clones, around 79% detected once. For these TCRs, the target antigens are not known. The sample in question was PBMCs, obtained from a glioma patient whose treatment included an IDH1 peptide vaccine. The source is a woman aged 30 to 39 with glioma. Some clones in this sample may be carry-over from other donors' samples. The CDR3 runs from the conserved cysteine through the conserved F or W. D genes are given only for firm matches. Rows may omit the clone size; those that give it use once, few, many or a size class.

>TRBV10-3|TRBJ2-7|.|TRBD2
TGTGCCATCAGTTCACTAGCGGGAGGACAGGACGAGCAGTACTTC
CAISSLAGGQDEQYF
>TRBV19|TRBJ2-7|.|.
TGTGCCAGTAGTATAATGCCGAACTACGAGCAGTACTTC
CASSIMPNYEQYF
>TRBV28|TRBJ2-6|few|.
TGTGCCAGCAGTCCAGGGACTGGGGCCAACGTCCTGACTTTC
CASSPGTGANVLTF
>TRBV5-4|TRBJ1-2|.|TRBD1
TGTGCCAGCAGCTCGACAGGGAACTATGGCTACACCTTC
CASSSTGNYGYTF
>TRBV28|TRBJ1-5|.|.
TGTGCCAGCAGTTTAGTGGGCACCCGAAGCAATCAGCCCCAGCATTTT
CASSLVGTRSNQPQHF
>TRBV9|TRBJ2-7|.|TRBD1
TGTGCCAGCAGCGTAGGGGGAACCGGGACAGGGGTTTACGAGCAGTACTTC
CASSVGGTGTGVYEQYF
>TRBV9|TRBJ1-1|.|.
TGTGCCAGCAGCGCACCCTTCAGGGGAGGTAACACTGAAGCTTTCTTT
CASSAPFRGGNTEAFF
>TRBV6-1|TRBJ1-1|few|.
TGTGCCAGCAGTGAACCGCCGCTAGGGGGGAACACTGAAGCTTTCTTT
CASSEPPLGGNTEAFF
>TRBV6-5|TRBJ1-1|.|.
TGTGCCAGCAGTGAGCAAAGGTACACTGAAGCTTTCTTT
CASSEQRYTEAFF
>TRBV11-2|TRBJ1-5|few|TRBD1
TGTGCCAGCAGCCCGTCCTACGGAGGGGGCCCCCAGCATTTT
CASSPSYGGGPQHF
>TRBV7-2|TRBJ2-7|.|TRBD2
TGTGCCAGCAGCTTGGCCCGAACTAGCGGGAGGTCCTCCTACGAGCAGTACTTC
CASSLARTSGRSSYEQYF
>TRBV7-9|TRBJ1-2|.|TRBD1
TGTGCCAGCAGCTGGCAGGGGGCGCGGGACTATGGCTACACCTTC
CASSWQGARDYGYTF
>TRBV5-1|TRBJ1-1|.|.
TGCGCCAGCAGCTTGGATCGCCAGTCCAACACTGAAGCTTTCTTT
CASSLDRQSNTEAFF
>TRBV14|TRBJ2-5|.|.
TGTGCCAGCAGCCAAGTAGGCAGGGGAGTTCGGGAGACCCAGTACTTC
CASSQVGRGVRETQYF
>TRBV6-4|TRBJ2-2|.|.
TGTGCCAGCAGCCGAATACAGGGCGCCGGGGAGCTGTTTTTT
CASSRIQGAGELFF
>TRBV19|TRBJ1-1|.|TRBD1
TGTGCCAGTAGTACTGCCGGGACAGGGTTGTCTGAAGCTTTCTTT
CASSTAGTGLSEAFF
>TRBV13|TRBJ1-2|.|.
TGTGCCAGCAGCTTCAGGGAGGGGAGGGATGGCTACACCTTC
CASSFREGRDGYTF
>TRBV11-2|TRBJ1-2|.|TRBD1
TGTGCCAGCAGCGGCCGGACAGGGGGCGATGACTATGGCTACACCTTC
CASSGRTGGDDYGYTF
>TRBV4-1|TRBJ2-7|.|TRBD2
TGCGCCAGCAGCCAAGGAGCTGGCGGGAGGGCCCCCTACGAGCAGTACTTC
CASSQGAGGRAPYEQYF
>TRBV11-3|TRBJ1-1|.|.
TGTGCCAGCAGCTTAGAGCTTCCCTGGAGATTGAACACTGAAGCTTTCTTT
CASSLELPWRLNTEAFF
>TRBV2|TRBJ1-1|.|.
TGTGCCAGCAGTGGTGTAGGGAACACTGAAGCTTTCTTT
CASSGVGNTEAFF
>TRBV19|TRBJ1-3|.|.
TGTGCCAGTAGTCTCCAAGGTGGAAACACCATATATTTT
CASSLQGGNTIYF
>TRBV4-2|TRBJ2-3|.|TRBD2
TGTGCCAGCAGCAAAGGGGGACTAGCGGGAGGGGGCGATACGCAGTATTTT
CASSKGGLAGGGDTQYF
>TRBV21-1|TRBJ2-1|.|.
TGTGCCAGCACCCTGGCGGGGACAGGGCACTACAATGAGCAGTTCTTC
CASTLAGTGHYNEQFF
>TRBV5-5|TRBJ2-5|once|.
TGTGCCAGCAGCTTGAGGCCAGTACAAGAGACCCAGTACTTC
CASSLRPVQETQYF
>TRBV5-6|TRBJ1-1|few|.
TGTGCCAGCAGCTTGTACCGACGGACTAAGAACACTGAAGCTTTCTTT
CASSLYRRTKNTEAFF
>TRBV19|TRBJ2-3|.|TRBD2
TGTGCCAGTAGTATGCGTCTAGCGGGAGTAACAGATACGCAGTATTTT
CASSMRLAGVTDTQYF
>TRBV9|TRBJ1-2|.|TRBD1
TGTGCCAGCAGCTGGACAGGGGGCGATGGCTACACCTTC
CASSWTGGDGYTF
>TRBV29-1|TRBJ2-7|few|.
TGCAGCGCCCGGGACGAGACCTCCTACGAGCAGTACTTC
CSARDETSYEQYF
>TRBV28|TRBJ1-5|few|TRBD1
TGTGCCAGCAGGGAAGACAGGGCCAATCAGCCCCAGCATTTT
CASREDRANQPQHF
>TRBV6-6|TRBJ2-7|.|.
TGTGCCAGCAGTTACTCGACGGTCACGGAGCACTACGAGCAGTACTTC
CASSYSTVTEHYEQYF
>TRBV9|TRBJ2-5|.|TRBD2
TGTGCCAGCAGCGTTAAGGGGACTAGCGGGGGACAAGAGACCCAGTACTTC
CASSVKGTSGGQETQYF
>TRBV2|TRBJ1-4|.|.
TGTGCCAGCACAGGGCTGCCTAATGAAAAACTGTTTTTT
CASTGLPNEKLFF
>TRBV4-1|TRBJ1-2|.|.
TGCGCCAGCAGCCAAGATAGAGGGGGTGTATATGGCTACACCTTC
CASSQDRGGVYGYTF
>TRBV30|TRBJ1-2|.|.
TGTGCCTGGAGCAGTTTAGGCGGCTACACCTTC
CAWSSLGGYTF
>TRBV11-1|TRBJ1-1|.|TRBD1
TGTGCCAGCAGCCCTTGGACAGGGATGGGCACTGAAGCTTTCTTT
CASSPWTGMGTEAFF
>TRBV7-2|TRBJ2-7|few|.
TGTGCCAGCAGCTCTCAGCTTCGCTCCTACGAGCAGTACTTC
CASSSQLRSYEQYF
>TRBV2|TRBJ1-5|.|TRBD1
TGTGCCAGCAGTGGATCTTACAGGGGTTATAGCAATCAGCCCCAGCATTTT
CASSGSYRGYSNQPQHF
>TRBV5-1|TRBJ1-2|few|.
TGCGCCAGCAGCTTGGTTCAGGGTAGTAGTAACTATGGCTACACCTTC
CASSLVQGSSNYGYTF
>TRBV4-2|TRBJ2-6|.|.
TGTGCCAGCAGCACCAGAGCGCAGGGGTATGGGTCTGGGGCCAACGTCCTGACTTTC
CASSTRAQGYGSGANVLTF
>TRBV2|TRBJ2-5|.|TRBD2
TGTGCCAGCACGGCTAGCGGGAGAGGAGGAGAGACCCAGTACTTC
CASTASGRGGETQYF
>TRBV5-4|TRBJ2-7|.|.
TGTGCCAGCAGCTCCGGGGTGGCCAACTACGAGCAGTACTTC
CASSSGVANYEQYF